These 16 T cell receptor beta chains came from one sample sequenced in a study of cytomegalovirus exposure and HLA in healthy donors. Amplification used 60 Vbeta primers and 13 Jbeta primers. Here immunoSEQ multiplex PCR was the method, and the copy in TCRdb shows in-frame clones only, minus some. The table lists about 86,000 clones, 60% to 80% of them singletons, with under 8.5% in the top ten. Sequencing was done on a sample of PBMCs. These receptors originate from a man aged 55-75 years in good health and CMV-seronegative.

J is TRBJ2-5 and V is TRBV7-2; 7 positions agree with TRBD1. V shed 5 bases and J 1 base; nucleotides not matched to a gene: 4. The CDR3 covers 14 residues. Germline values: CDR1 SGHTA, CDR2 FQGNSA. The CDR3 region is CASSPAGGQETQYF. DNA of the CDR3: TGTGCCAGCAGCCCCGCAGGGGGCCAAGAGACCCAGTACTTC.

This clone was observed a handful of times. For the CDR3, the DNA is TGTGCCAGCAGTAATAGGACAGGGGGCTCCTCGAACACTGAAGCTTTCTTT. This gives the protein CASSNRTGGSSNTEAFF. V gene TRBV12-1 combines with J gene TRBJ1-1; the table's D gene call, TRBD1, was not cross checked with the DNA. TRBV12-1 is assigned pseudogene status. The CDR3 contains 17 residues.

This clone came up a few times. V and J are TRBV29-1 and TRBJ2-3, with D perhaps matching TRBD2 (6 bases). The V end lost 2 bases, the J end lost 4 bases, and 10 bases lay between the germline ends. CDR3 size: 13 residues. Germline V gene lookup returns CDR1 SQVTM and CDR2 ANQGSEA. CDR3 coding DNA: TGCAGCGTTGAACCAGGGAGGCCAGATACGCAGTATTTT. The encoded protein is CSVEPGRPDTQYF.

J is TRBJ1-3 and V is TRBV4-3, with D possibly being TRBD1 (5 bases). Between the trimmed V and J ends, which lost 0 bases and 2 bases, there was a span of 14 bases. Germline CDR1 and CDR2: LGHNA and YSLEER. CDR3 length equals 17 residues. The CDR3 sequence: CASSQDPAGGAGNTIYF. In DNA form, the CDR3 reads TGCGCCAGCAGCCAAGATCCCGCGGGAGGGGCTGGAAACACCATATATTTT.

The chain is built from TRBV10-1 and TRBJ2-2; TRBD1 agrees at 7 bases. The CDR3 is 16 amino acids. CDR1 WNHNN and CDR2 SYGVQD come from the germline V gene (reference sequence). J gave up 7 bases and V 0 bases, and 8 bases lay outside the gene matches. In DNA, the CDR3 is TGCGCCAGCAGTGAGTCGAGAGGGGGCCTCATCGGGGAGCTGTTTTTT. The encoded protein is CASSESRGGLIGELFF.

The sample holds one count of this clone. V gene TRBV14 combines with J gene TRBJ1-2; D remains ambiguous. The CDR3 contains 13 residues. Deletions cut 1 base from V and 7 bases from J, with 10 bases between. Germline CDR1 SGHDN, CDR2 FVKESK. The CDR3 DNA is TGTGCCAGCAGCCAAGGGGAGCGGGTTGGCTACACCTTC. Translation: CASSQGERVGYTF.

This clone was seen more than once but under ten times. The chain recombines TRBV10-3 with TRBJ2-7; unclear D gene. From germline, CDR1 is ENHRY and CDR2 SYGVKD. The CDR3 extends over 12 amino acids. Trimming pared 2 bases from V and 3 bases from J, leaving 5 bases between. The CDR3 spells CAISEGGYEQYF. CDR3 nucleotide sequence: TGTGCCATCAGTGAGGGCGGCTACGAGCAGTACTTC.

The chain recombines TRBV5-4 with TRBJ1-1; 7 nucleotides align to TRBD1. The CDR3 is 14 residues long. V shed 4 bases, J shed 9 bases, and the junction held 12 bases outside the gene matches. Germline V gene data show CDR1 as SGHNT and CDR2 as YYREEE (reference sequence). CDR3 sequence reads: CASSPQDKGAKAFF. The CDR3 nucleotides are TGTGCCAGCAGCCCCCAGGACAAGGGGGCGAAAGCTTTCTTT. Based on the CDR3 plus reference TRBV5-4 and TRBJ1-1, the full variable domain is ETGVTQSPTHLIKTRGQQVTLRCSSQSGHNTVSWYQQALGQGPQFIFQYYREEENGRGNFPPRFSGLQFPNYSSELNVNALELDDSALYLCASSPQDKGAKAFFGQGTRLTVV.

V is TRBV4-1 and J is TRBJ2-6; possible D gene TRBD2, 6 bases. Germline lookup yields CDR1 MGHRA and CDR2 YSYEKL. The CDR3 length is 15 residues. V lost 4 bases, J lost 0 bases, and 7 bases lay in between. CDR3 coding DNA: TGCGCCAGCAGCCCGCGGGGCTCTGGGGCCAACGTCCTGACTTTC. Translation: CASSPRGSGANVLTF.

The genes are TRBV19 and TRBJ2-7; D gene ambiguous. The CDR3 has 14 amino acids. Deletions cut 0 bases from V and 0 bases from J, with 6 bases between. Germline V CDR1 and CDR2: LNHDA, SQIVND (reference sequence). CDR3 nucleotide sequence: TGTGCCAGTAGTATAGATCCAGACTCCTACGAGCAGTACTTC. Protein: CASSIDPDSYEQYF.

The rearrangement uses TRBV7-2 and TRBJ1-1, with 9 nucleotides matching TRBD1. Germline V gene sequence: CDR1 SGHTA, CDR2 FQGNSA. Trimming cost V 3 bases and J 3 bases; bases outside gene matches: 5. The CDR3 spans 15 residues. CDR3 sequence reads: CASSFRQGGDTEAFF. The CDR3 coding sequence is TGTGCCAGCAGCTTCCGACAGGGGGGAGACACTGAAGCTTTCTTT.

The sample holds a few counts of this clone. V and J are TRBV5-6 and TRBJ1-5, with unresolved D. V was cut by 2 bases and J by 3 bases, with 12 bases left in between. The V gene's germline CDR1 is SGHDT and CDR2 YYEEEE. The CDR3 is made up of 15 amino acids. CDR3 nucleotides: TGTGCCAGCAGCTTACGTGGCCCATACAATCAGCCCCAGCATTTT. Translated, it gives CASSLRGPYNQPQHF.

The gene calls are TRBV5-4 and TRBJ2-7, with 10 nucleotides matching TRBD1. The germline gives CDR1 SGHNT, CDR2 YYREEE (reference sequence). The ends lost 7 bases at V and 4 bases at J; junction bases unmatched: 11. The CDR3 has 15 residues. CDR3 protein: CASSRQTGGLYEQYF. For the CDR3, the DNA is TGTGCCAGCTCCCGACAGACAGGGGGCTTGTACGAGCAGTACTTC.

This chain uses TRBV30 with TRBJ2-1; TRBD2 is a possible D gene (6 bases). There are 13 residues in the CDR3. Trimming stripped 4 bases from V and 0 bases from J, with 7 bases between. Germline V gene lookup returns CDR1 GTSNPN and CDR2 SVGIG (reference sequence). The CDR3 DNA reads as TGTGCCTGGATGCGGGGCTCCTACAATGAGCAGTTCTTC. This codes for CAWMRGSYNEQFF.

CDR3 nucleotides: TGTGCCAGCAGATCCGACAGGGTAAATAACTACGAGCAGTACTTC. Its protein product is CASRSDRVNNYEQYF. The chain employs TRBV6-1 and TRBJ2-7, with 7 nucleotides matching TRBD1. The CDR3 has 15 residues. Trimming at V came to 6 bases and at J to 3 bases, leaving 11 bases not matched to a gene. Germline lookup yields CDR1 MNHNS and CDR2 SASEGT.

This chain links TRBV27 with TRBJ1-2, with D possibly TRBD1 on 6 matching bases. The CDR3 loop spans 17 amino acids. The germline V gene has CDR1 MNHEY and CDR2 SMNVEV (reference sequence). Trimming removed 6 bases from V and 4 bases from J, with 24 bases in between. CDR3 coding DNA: TGTGCCAGCAGACCCAGTACCACGCGGGGGCGGGGCTATGGCTACACCTTC. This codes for CASRPSTTRGRGYGYTF.